A selection of T cell receptor beta chains follows, all from one sample in a study of patients and donors after allogeneic stem cell transplantation. TCRdb re-derived calls from the RT-PCR reads in MiXCR, one entry per CDR3 protein. The sample holds about 410,000 distinct CDR3 sequences; 16% are singletons and the top ten take around 7.9%. The sample was blood, either unsorted or a sorted T cell fraction (not recorded which). Source of these receptors: a human donor who was either an allogeneic HSCT recipient or a stem cell or donor lymphocyte infusion donor (not recorded which). It is not recorded whose cells these are; they may come from a transplant donor. Both conserved end residues are part of each CDR3. Fields, in order: J gene, V gene, clone size, D gene, CDR3 protein, CDR3 DNA. The D gene is left open where the match is weak. Only some rows state a clone size, as once, few, many or a class for expanded clones.

>TRBJ1-5|TRBV12-3/TRBV12-4|few|TRBD1
CASSRQGRSQPQHF
TGTGCCAGCAGCCGACAGGGGCGAAGTCAGCCCCAGCATTTT
>TRBJ2-5|TRBV25-1|-|-
CASSEYILGGGETQYF
TGTGCCAGCAGTGAATATATTCTGGGGGGCGGAGAGACCCAGTACTTC
>TRBJ1-1|TRBV7-2|-|-
CASGFPRGFPINTEAFF
TGTGCCAGCGGCTTTCCCCGGGGGTTTCCTATAAACACTGAAGCTTTCTTT
>TRBJ2-5|TRBV4-1|few|TRBD1
CASSHLQGAGETQYF
TGCGCCAGCAGCCACCTACAGGGGGCAGGTGAGACCCAGTACTTC
>TRBJ1-2|TRBV11-3|-|-
CASSFAQRGYTF
TGTGCCAGCAGCTTTGCCCAAAGGGGCTACACCTTC
>TRBJ2-5|TRBV7-9|few|-
CASSFDGAGWGQETQYF
TGTGCCAGCAGCTTTGATGGCGCAGGGTGGGGTCAAGAGACCCAGTACTTC
>TRBJ2-7|TRBV4-2|few|TRBD1
CASSQRGTGGYEQYF
TGTGCCAGCAGCCAACGCGGAACAGGGGGCTACGAGCAGTACTTC
>TRBJ1-2|TRBV7-3|-|-
CASSLRGDRYGYTF
TGTGCCAGCAGCTTACGGGGGGACCGCTATGGCTACACCTTC
>TRBJ2-7|TRBV7-2|-|-
CASRGAPGGDEQYF
TGTGCCAGCAGGGGGGCGCCGGGGGGCGACGAGCAGTACTTC
>TRBJ2-7|TRBV12-3/TRBV12-4|few|TRBD2
CASSRTSGGDEQYF
TGTGCCAGCAGTCGGACTAGCGGGGGCGACGAGCAGTACTTC
>TRBJ2-1|TRBV10-3|-|TRBD2
CAIGPSGRNFYNEQFF
TGTGCCATCGGCCCTAGCGGGAGAAATTTCTACAATGAGCAGTTCTTC
>TRBJ2-7|TRBV19|few|TRBD1
CASSPWTGWSGEQYF
TGTGCCAGTAGTCCTTGGACAGGGTGGAGCGGCGAGCAGTACTTC
>TRBJ2-7|TRBV7-2|-|TRBD2
CASSLYLAGGGYEQYF
TGTGCCAGCAGCTTATACCTAGCGGGAGGAGGGTACGAGCAGTACTTC
>TRBJ1-1|TRBV12-3/TRBV12-4|-|-
CASSPAGVLMNTEAFF
TGTGCCAGCAGTCCCGCAGGAGTTCTAATGAACACTGAAGCTTTCTTT
>TRBJ1-2|TRBV28|few|-
CASSAGGMGYTF
TGTGCCAGTTCCGCGGGAGGGATGGGCTACACCTTC
>TRBJ2-3|TRBV12-3/TRBV12-4|-|-
CASSPRPGLYYTVDTQYF
TGTGCCAGCAGTCCCCGGCCAGGGTTGTATTACACAGTGGATACGCAGTATTTT
>TRBJ2-1|TRBV12-3/TRBV12-4|many|-
CASSLVGSYNEQFF
TGTGCCAGCAGCTTAGTAGGGTCCTACAATGAGCAGTTCTTC
>TRBJ2-7|TRBV7-9|few|TRBD1
CASSSPWTGGWEQYF
TGTGCCAGCAGCTCCCCTTGGACAGGGGGCTGGGAGCAGTACTTC
>TRBJ2-3|TRBV12-3/TRBV12-4|-|-
CATGPPDTQYF
TGTGCCACGGGGCCCCCCGATACGCAGTATTTT
>TRBJ2-3|TRBV15|-|-
CATNEAGTDTQYF
TGTGCCACCAACGAGGCCGGCACAGATACGCAGTATTTT
>TRBJ2-7|TRBV3-1|many|-
CASSQVDEQYF
TGTGCCAGCAGCCAAGTGGACGAGCAGTACTTC
>TRBJ1-2|TRBV7-2|-|-
CASSPRQAPYGYTF
TGTGCCAGCAGCCCCCGACAGGCCCCCTATGGCTACACCTTC
>TRBJ2-1|TRBV6-5|-|TRBD2
CASSYLAGSSYNEQFF
TGTGCCAGCAGTTACCTAGCGGGGAGCTCCTACAATGAGCAGTTCTTC
>TRBJ2-1|TRBV15|many|TRBD1
CATSIPGQAYNEQFF
TGTGCCACCAGCATCCCGGGACAGGCCTACAATGAGCAGTTCTTC